Each of the 32 T cell receptor beta chains below was sequenced from the same sample in a study of T-cell reconstitution after alpha-beta-depleted transplantation in children. Preparation of the TCRbeta library used unique molecular identifiers. MiXCR was run by TCRdb on the PCR reads, yielding one entry per CDR3 protein. This sample has some 240,000 distinct CDR3 sequences, with 9.7% found just once. The source material was PBMCs from the stem cell graft donor, sampled from the stem cell graft. These receptors came from a human donor who donated a stem cell graft to a child with SCID.

In this sample, this clonotype turned up many times. The V call is TRBV27, the J call TRBJ2-3, with 14 bases aligning to TRBD2. The V gene end was trimmed by 5 bases and the J gene end by 4 bases; junction bases not matched to a gene: 8. The CDR3 loop spans 17 amino acids. Looked up from germline, CDR1 is MNHEY and CDR2 is SMNVEV (reference sequence). This chain's CDR3 is CASSPRLAGGPADTQYF. CDR3 coding DNA: TGTGCCAGCAGTCCCCGACTAGCGGGGGGGCCCGCAGATACGCAGTATTTT.

This clonotype was seen a few times. The gene calls are TRBV7-3 and TRBJ2-3; possible D gene TRBD1, 5 bases. This CDR3 spans 14 amino acids. Per germline, CDR1 SGHTA and CDR2 FQGTGA. V dropped 5 bases and J dropped 6 bases, with 15 bases sitting between them. The CDR3 DNA is TGTGCCAGCAGCCCCAGGGCCGCGGTGGATACGCAGTATTTT. Its translation: CASSPRAAVDTQYF. Looking up the rest from reference TRBV7-3 and TRBJ2-3 gives the full variable domain: GAGVSQTPSNKVTEKGKYVELRCDPISGHTALYWYRQSLGQGPEFLIYFQGTGAADDSGLPNDRFFAVRPEGSVSTLKIQRTERGDSAVYLCASSPRAAVDTQYFGPGTRLTVL.

This clonotype was seen repeatedly, ten times or more. The V and J genes are TRBV7-2 and TRBJ2-3; the D gene is possibly TRBD2 (6 bases). The CDR3 extends over 14 amino acids. Germline lookup yields CDR1 SGHTA and CDR2 FQGNSA. V was cut by 5 bases and J by 7 bases, with 16 bases left in between. CDR3 nucleotide sequence: TGTGCCAGCAGCCCCATAGGGCGGGATAATACGCAGTATTTT. It is translated as CASSPIGRDNTQYF.

This clonotype was seen ten or more times. The chain combines TRBV7-2 with TRBJ2-3; D unclear. CDR1 is SGHTA, CDR2 FQGNSA, per germline. The V and J ends lost 7 bases and 2 bases respectively, with 19 bases between them. CDR3 length: 16 amino acids. Here the CDR3 reads CASTRRQPPFTDTQYF. CDR3 in DNA: TGTGCCAGCACCCGTCGTCAGCCTCCTTTCACAGATACGCAGTATTTT.

This clonotype has at least ten counts. The chain combines TRBV19 with TRBJ2-5, with D maybe TRBD1 (5 bases). CDR1 is LNHDA and CDR2 is SQIVND in the germline V gene (reference sequence). The CDR3 is made up of 14 amino acids. V shed 5 bases and J shed 3 bases, with 13 bases lying between them. The CDR3: CASSHQGREETQYF. The CDR3 DNA is TGTGCCAGTAGTCACCAGGGTCGGGAAGAGACCCAGTACTTC.

As to this clonotype: Given a much more abundant clone one base away, this may be a read error. The chain couples TRBV11-2 to TRBJ2-4; D assignment may be TRBD1 or TRBD2 (5 bases each). The CDR3 has 18 residues. Germline V gene data show CDR1 as SGHAT and CDR2 as FQNNGV. CDR3 in DNA: TGTGCCAGCCGCTTAAGTTCGTCGGGTGGGGGTTCCAAAAACATTCAGTACTTC. Amino acid sequence: CASRLSSSGGGSKNIQYF.

This clonotype has a count of ten or more. V gene TRBV7-2 combines with J gene TRBJ2-7, with TRBD2 identical over 8 bases. From germline, CDR1 is SGHTA and CDR2 FQGNSA. The CDR3 is 15 amino acids. J lost 0 bases, V lost 1 base, and 2 bases had no gene match. For the CDR3, the DNA is TGTGCCAGCAGCTTAGATAGCGGGAACTCCTACGAGCAGTACTTC. This encodes CASSLDSGNSYEQYF.

V is TRBV29-1 and J is TRBJ1-1; a possible D gene is TRBD1 (5 bases). The CDR3 is 14 residues long. Germline loops: CDR1 SQVTM, CDR2 ANQGSEA. V was trimmed by 7 bases and J by 1 base, leaving 16 bases between them. The CDR3 coding sequence is TGCAGCGCGGACTCGGGACCGGGGAACACTGAAGCTTTCTTT. This codes for CSADSGPGNTEAFF.

Ten or more counts support this clonotype. The genes are TRBV20-1 and TRBJ2-3; no clear D gene. Germline assignment: CDR1 DFQATT and CDR2 SNEGSKA (reference sequence). Trimming shortened V by 4 bases and J by 3 bases, and 17 bases separated the two germline ends. The CDR3 runs 15 residues. In nucleotides, the CDR3 is TGCAGTGCTACCTTCCCCGCACCGGTAACAGATACGCAGTATTTT. Its protein is CSATFPAPVTDTQYF.

This chain connects TRBV5-6 to TRBJ1-1, with D hard to call. Germline V gene sequence: CDR1 SGHDT, CDR2 YYEEEE. Trimming removed 4 bases from V and 8 bases from J, with 21 bases in between. The CDR3 runs 15 residues. The DNA for the CDR3 is TGTGCCAGCAGCCGCCGAGAATTGGTTGGCGACGAAGCTTTCTTT. Amino acids: CASSRRELVGDEAFF.

The rearrangement links TRBV27 to TRBJ2-7, with 7 bases matching TRBD1. The trim removed 5 bases at V and 6 bases at J, leaving 7 bases unmatched. The CDR3 is 13 residues long. Germline values: CDR1 MNHEY, CDR2 SMNVEV (reference sequence). CDR3 in amino acids: CASSQTGPLEQYF. As DNA, the CDR3 is TGTGCCAGCAGTCAGACAGGGCCCCTCGAGCAGTACTTC.

This clonotype was counted ten times or more. This rearrangement joins TRBV14 to TRBJ2-5; 7 nucleotides agree with TRBD1. The trim removed 0 bases at V and 5 bases at J, leaving 6 bases unmatched. Germline V gives CDR1 SGHDN, CDR2 FVKESK. The CDR3 runs to 15 residues. CDR3: CASSQDGQAQETQYF. The CDR3 nucleotides are TGTGCCAGCAGCCAAGATGGACAGGCCCAGGAGACCCAGTACTTC.

V and J are TRBV6-1 and TRBJ2-7; 8 nucleotides agree with TRBD1. V lost 2 bases, J lost 5 bases, and 11 bases stayed unmatched. This CDR3 is built from 16 residues. The germline V gene has CDR1 MNHNS and CDR2 SASEGT. The CDR3 here is CASSEFWAGGQDEQYF. Written as DNA, the CDR3 is TGTGCCAGCAGTGAATTTTGGGCAGGGGGCCAGGACGAGCAGTACTTC.

This clonotype came up many times. The V and J genes are TRBV19 and TRBJ1-1; D gene uncertain. The length of the CDR3 is 13 residues. Looked up from germline, CDR1 is LNHDA and CDR2 is SQIVND (reference sequence). Trimming cost V 11 bases and J 4 bases, with 17 bases left between them. CDR3 region: CASSGFLGTEAFF. Here the CDR3 DNA reads TGTGCCTCGTCAGGTTTTTTGGGCACTGAAGCTTTCTTT.

This clonotype has at least ten counts. The chain couples TRBV28 to TRBJ1-6; D possibly corresponds to TRBD1 (5 bases). The CDR3 has 16 amino acids. The V and J ends lost 4 bases and 3 bases respectively, with 13 bases between them. CDR1 and CDR2 (germline): MDHEN, SYDVKM. Written as DNA, the CDR3 is TGTGCCAGCAGTTCCCCGGGGCGGAGCTATAATTCACCCCTCCACTTT. Translated: CASSSPGRSYNSPLHF.

This clonotype turned up a few times. This chain joins TRBV4-2 and TRBJ1-1; 12 bases map to TRBD1. J was trimmed by 0 bases and V by 6 bases; bases with no gene match: 5. The CDR3 consists of 16 residues. The germline gives CDR1 LGHNA, CDR2 YNFKEQ. The chain's CDR3 is CASRPGQGAMNTEAFF. The CDR3 coding sequence is TGTGCCAGCAGGCCGGGACAGGGGGCGATGAACACTGAAGCTTTCTTT.

This clonotype was found many times. The chain recombines TRBV5-1 with TRBJ2-1, with TRBD1 matching 10 bases. The V segment lost 3 bases and the J segment 9 bases; nucleotides outside the gene matches: 3. The CDR3 covers 13 residues. CDR1 and CDR2 from the germline V gene are SGHRS and YFSETQ. This CDR3 is CASSSTGGSEQFF. In DNA, the CDR3 is TGCGCCAGCAGCTCGACAGGGGGCTCTGAGCAGTTCTTC.

This sequence joins TRBV4-2 and TRBJ2-1; D remains ambiguous. Germline V lookup: CDR1 LGHNA, CDR2 YNFKEQ. The CDR3 is 13 amino acids. Deletions cut 1 base from V and 9 bases from J, with 10 bases between. The CDR3 sequence: CASSQVESSEQFF. CDR3 nucleotide sequence: TGTGCCAGCAGCCAAGTAGAAAGCTCTGAGCAGTTCTTC.

This clonotype was observed at least ten times. The chain couples TRBV6-5 to TRBJ2-1; D may be TRBD2 (6 bases). Germline loops: CDR1 MNHEY, CDR2 SVGAGI. CDR3 length equals 18 residues. Between the trimmed V and J ends, which lost 7 bases and 0 bases, there was a span of 22 bases. The CDR3 here is CASTSRSSGHSSYNEQFF. The CDR3 DNA follows: TGTGCCAGCACCTCCCGGAGTAGCGGACACAGCTCCTACAATGAGCAGTTCTTC.

There are many counts of this clonotype. V usage is TRBV5-5 and J usage is TRBJ2-3; 8 positions agree with TRBD2. The CDR3 consists of 18 residues. Germline CDR1 reads SGHKS; CDR2 reads YYEKEE (reference sequence). V trimming: 2 bases; J trimming: 1 base; junction bases outside the gene matches: 12. The CDR3 nucleotides read TGTGCCAGCAGCTTCGGTAAGCGGGGGCCCCGAGGCACAGATACGCAGTATTTT. As protein: CASSFGKRGPRGTDTQYF.

This clonotype has at least ten counts. This chain links TRBV11-2 with TRBJ2-5, with D unclear. Germline CDR1 and CDR2: SGHAT and FQNNGV. This CDR3 contains 12 residues. The V end was cut by 6 bases, the J end by 1 base, with 6 bases between. Written as DNA, the CDR3 is TGTGCCAGCAGACAGTCCCAAGAGACCCAGTACTTC. This translates into CASRQSQETQYF.

This clonotype was recorded once. The chain uses TRBV5-1 and TRBJ1-2; D may be TRBD1 (6 bases). The V end was cut by 7 bases, the J end by 6 bases, with 16 bases between. The germline CDR1 and CDR2 sequences are SGHRS and YFSETQ. The CDR3 has 13 residues. This CDR3 reads CASGARGGHGYTF. The CDR3 region has the DNA TGCGCCAGCGGAGCGAGGGGGGGCCATGGCTACACCTTC.

CDR3 coding DNA: TGCAGTGCTAGCAGGGATGGTGAAAAACTGTTTTTT. Residues: CSASRDGEKLFF. The rearrangement links TRBV20-1 to TRBJ1-4, with TRBD1 as a possible D gene (5 bases). Trimming cost V 3 bases and J 7 bases, with 9 bases left between them. The CDR3 totals 12 residues. Germline values: CDR1 DFQATT, CDR2 SNEGSKA (reference sequence).

Many counts were recorded for this clonotype. The chain recombines TRBV24-1 with TRBJ1-2; TRBD1 is a possible D gene (5 bases). The CDR3 spans 15 residues. In germline, CDR1 is KGHDR, CDR2 SFDVKD. Trimming removed 3 bases from V and 1 base from J, with 11 bases in between. CDR3 region: CATSDPGRDNYGYTF. The CDR3 DNA reads as TGTGCCACCAGTGATCCGGGACGGGATAACTATGGCTACACCTTC.

The chain's CDR3 is CASSHRTGERSYNSPLHF. In nucleotides, the CDR3 is TGTGCCAGCAGCCATCGGACAGGGGAGAGGTCCTATAATTCACCCCTCCACTTT. The chain couples TRBV11-2 to TRBJ1-6; 9 bases fit TRBD1. With V trimmed by 5 bases and J by 1 base, 9 bases remained unmatched. The CDR3 sequence is 18 residues long. Germline V gene lookup returns CDR1 SGHAT and CDR2 FQNNGV.

A note on this clonotype: A clone one base away is much larger, so this may be a read error. This sequence joins TRBV9 and TRBJ2-3; 9 bases map to TRBD1. The junction had 6 bases not matched to a gene; V was cut back by 3 bases and J by 4 bases. Germline CDR1 and CDR2: SGDLS and YYNGEE. The CDR3 is 15 residues long. This CDR3 reads CASSAGTGNADTQYF. In nucleotides, the CDR3 is TGTGCCAGCAGCGCCGGGACAGGGAATGCAGATACGCAGTATTTT.

This clonotype was detected many times. V usage is TRBV20-1 and J usage is TRBJ2-6; no firm D call. CDR3 length: 15 residues. Deletions cut 3 bases from V and 1 base from J, with 10 bases between. Germline assignment: CDR1 DFQATT and CDR2 SNEGSKA (reference sequence). The chain's CDR3 is CSARTLGSGANVLTF. The CDR3 DNA follows: TGCAGTGCTAGGACCTTAGGGTCTGGGGCCAACGTCCTGACTTTC.

This chain joins TRBV7-9 and TRBJ1-2; 12 bases map to TRBD1. The germline gives CDR1 SEHNR, CDR2 FQNEAQ (reference sequence). The CDR3 is made up of 16 amino acids. Germline trimming cut 1 base from V and 4 bases from J; bases unmatched to any gene: 4. This CDR3 is CASSLDGTGGTYGYTF. DNA for the CDR3: TGTGCCAGCAGCTTAGATGGGACAGGGGGCACCTATGGCTACACCTTC.

As for this clonotype: Possible read error: a much larger clone is one base away. The V and J genes are TRBV24-1 and TRBJ2-1; the match to TRBD2 covers 8 bases. The CDR3 is 19 amino acids. The germline V gene encodes CDR1 KGHDR and CDR2 SFDVKD. CDR3 DNA: TGTGCCACCAGTGATTTGAGTGGGGGGGCGGGGGGACCTTACAATGGGCAGTTCTTC. Translating gives CATSDLSGGAGGPYNGQFF.

The chain couples TRBV5-5 to TRBJ2-1; TRBD2 matches 7 bases. Germline CDR1 SGHKS, CDR2 YYEKEE (reference sequence). The ends lost 0 bases at V and 8 bases at J; junction bases unmatched: 5. This CDR3 is 14 amino acids long. As DNA, the CDR3 is TGTGCCAGCAGCTTGGGAGCGGGGCGCGATGAGCAGTTCTTC. As protein: CASSLGAGRDEQFF.

This clonotype was seen repeatedly, ten times or more. V usage is TRBV20-1 and J usage is TRBJ1-6; TRBD1 is a possible D gene (6 bases). CDR1 is DFQATT and CDR2 is SNEGSKA in the germline V gene (reference sequence). The V end was cut by 6 bases, the J end by 3 bases, with 12 bases between. The CDR3 covers 14 residues. The CDR3: CSAGGTSYNSPLHF. Here the CDR3 DNA reads TGCAGTGCGGGGGGGACAAGCTATAATTCACCCCTCCACTTT.

CDR3 sequence: CAWSAGAGYELYEQYF. CDR3 nucleotides: TGTGCCTGGAGCGCCGGGGCAGGGTACGAACTCTACGAGCAGTACTTC. This chain connects TRBV30 to TRBJ2-7, with D tentatively TRBD1 or TRBD2 (5 bases each). In germline, CDR1 is GTSNPN, CDR2 SVGIG (reference sequence). The CDR3 has 16 residues. V gave up 3 bases and J gave up 3 bases, with 21 bases separating them. Full variable domain (outside the CDR3, taken from reference TRBV30 and TRBJ2-7): SQTIHQWPATLVQPVGSPLSLECTVEGTSNPNLYWYRQAAGRGLQLLFYSVGIGQISSEVPQNLSASRPQDRQFILSSKKLLLSDSGFYLCAWSAGAGYELYEQYFGPGTRLTVT.